Described below is a single T cell receptor beta chain sequence and its context. The authors' processing: Reference gene primer amplification in the assay estimated nucleated cell counts. Clones were read by immunoSEQ multiplex PCR, and TCRdb kept only the in-frame ones, dropping some. V, J and clone size reflect that table, while D and trimming were determined from the DNA. The repertoire holds a few hundred thousand clones, 88% seen once, with roughly 8% in the top ten. The age range of participants was 18 to 89 years, with residence in about two dozen US areas. What the recovered Cohort 3 donors had was two negative PCRs, clearance, or symptom resolution. The entry originates in a study of blood T cell repertoires in COVID-19. Germline V gene lookup returns CDR1 LNHDA and CDR2 SQIVND (reference sequence). There are 15 residues in the CDR3. V lost 4 bases to trimming and J lost 1 base; unmatched junction nucleotides: 3.

The receptor was derived from an older woman who had recovered from COVID-19. The material sequenced was PBMCs or T cells enriched from blood (not recorded which). The genes are TRBV19 and TRBJ2-2; TRBD1 agrees at 7 bases. The CDR3, as DNA: TGTGCCAGTAGTACCCGACAGGGGAACACCGGGGAGCTGTTTTTT. Translating gives CASSTRQGNTGELFF.